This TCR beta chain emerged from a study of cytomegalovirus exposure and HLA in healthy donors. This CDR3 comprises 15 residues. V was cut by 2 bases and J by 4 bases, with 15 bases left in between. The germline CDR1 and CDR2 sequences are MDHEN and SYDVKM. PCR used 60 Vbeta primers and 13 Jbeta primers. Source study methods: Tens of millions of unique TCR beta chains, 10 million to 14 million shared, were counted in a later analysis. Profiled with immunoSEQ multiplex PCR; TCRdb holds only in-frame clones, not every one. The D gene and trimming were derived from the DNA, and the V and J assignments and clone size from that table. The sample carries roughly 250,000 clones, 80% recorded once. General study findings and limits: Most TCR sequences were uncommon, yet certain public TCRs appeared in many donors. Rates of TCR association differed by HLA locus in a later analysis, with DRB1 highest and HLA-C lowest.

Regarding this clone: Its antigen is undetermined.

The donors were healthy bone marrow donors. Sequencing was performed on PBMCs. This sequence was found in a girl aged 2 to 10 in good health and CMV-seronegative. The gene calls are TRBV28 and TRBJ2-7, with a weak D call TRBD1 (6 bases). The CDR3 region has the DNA TGTGCCAGCAGTTTAGGACAGCCAAGTCGATACGAGCAGTACTTC. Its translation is CASSLGQPSRYEQYF.